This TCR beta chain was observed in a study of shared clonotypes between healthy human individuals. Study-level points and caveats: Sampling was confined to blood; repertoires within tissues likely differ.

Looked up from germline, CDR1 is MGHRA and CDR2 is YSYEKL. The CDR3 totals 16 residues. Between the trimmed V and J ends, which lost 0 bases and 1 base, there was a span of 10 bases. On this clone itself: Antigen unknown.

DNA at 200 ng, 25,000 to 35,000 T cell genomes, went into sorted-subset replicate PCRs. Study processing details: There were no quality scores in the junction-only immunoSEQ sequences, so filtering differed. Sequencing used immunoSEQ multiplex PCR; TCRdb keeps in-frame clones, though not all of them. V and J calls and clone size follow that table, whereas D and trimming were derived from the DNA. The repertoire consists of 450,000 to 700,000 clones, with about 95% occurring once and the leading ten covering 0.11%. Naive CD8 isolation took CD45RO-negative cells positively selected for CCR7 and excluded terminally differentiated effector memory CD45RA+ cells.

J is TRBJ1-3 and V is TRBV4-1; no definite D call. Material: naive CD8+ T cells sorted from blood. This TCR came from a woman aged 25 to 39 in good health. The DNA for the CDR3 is TGCGCCAGCAGCCAAGATTTTGGAGGATCTGGAAACACCATATATTTT. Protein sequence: CASSQDFGGSGNTIYF.